This T cell receptor beta chain was obtained from a study of CD8 T cells in Susac syndrome. Sequencing of TCR beta was performed on blood CD8+ and CD4+ T cells. With random hexamers, reverse transcription was performed on about 0.45 to 1 ug of RNA. In TCRdb, the immunoSEQ multiplex PCR reads were re-called with MiXCR into one record per CDR3 protein. Here the sample spans some 400,000 distinct CDR3 sequences, 85% to 90% being singletons. This clonotype was observed a single time. Germline V CDR1 and CDR2: SNHLY, FYNNEI. This CDR3 comprises 14 residues. V was shortened by 9 bases and J by 7 bases, with 21 bases between the two germline ends.

Sequencing used CD8+ T cells from PBMCs. The rearrangement links TRBV2 to TRBJ1-1; D is unclear. The sequence was obtained from a human donor with multiple sclerosis. This CDR3 is CASQPGIVGIEAFF. The CDR3 DNA is TGTGCCAGTCAACCGGGGATTGTCGGGATTGAAGCTTTCTTT.